This TCR beta chain originates from a study of T cell changes during pregnancy in multiple sclerosis. Trimming took 7 bases from V and 2 from J; bases not matched to a gene: 8. CDR1 is SGHNT, CDR2 YYREEE, per germline (reference sequence). There are 15 residues in the CDR3. Sequencing used immunoSEQ multiplex PCR; TCRdb keeps in-frame clones, though not all of them. In the table there are fewer than 50,000 clones, under 95% of which are singletons. The V call is TRBV5-4, the J call TRBJ2-3; 9 positions agree with TRBD2. Sequenced material: CD8+ T cells from peripheral blood mononuclear cells, taken before pregnancy. The receptor's source is a female donor with multiple sclerosis, enrolled in a pregnancy study. This CDR3 reads CASSMSSGVTDTQYF. The CDR3 DNA reads as TGTGCCAGCTCGATGTCTAGCGGGGTCACAGATACGCAGTATTTT.